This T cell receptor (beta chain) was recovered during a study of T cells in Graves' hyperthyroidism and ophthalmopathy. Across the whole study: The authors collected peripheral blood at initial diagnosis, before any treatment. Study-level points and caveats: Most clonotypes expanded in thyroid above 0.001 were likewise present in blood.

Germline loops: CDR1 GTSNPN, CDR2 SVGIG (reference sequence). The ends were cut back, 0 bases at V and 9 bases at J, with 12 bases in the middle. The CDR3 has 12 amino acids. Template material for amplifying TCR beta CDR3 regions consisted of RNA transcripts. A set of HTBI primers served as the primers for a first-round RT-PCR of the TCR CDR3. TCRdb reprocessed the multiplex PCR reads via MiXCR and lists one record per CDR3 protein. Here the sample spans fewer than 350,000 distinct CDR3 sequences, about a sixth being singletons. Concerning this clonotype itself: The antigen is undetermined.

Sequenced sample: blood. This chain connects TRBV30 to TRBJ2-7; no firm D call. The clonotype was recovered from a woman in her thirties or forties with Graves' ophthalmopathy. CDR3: CAWSVGSHGQYF. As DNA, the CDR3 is TGTGCCTGGAGTGTGGGTAGCCACGGGCAGTACTTC.